A single T cell receptor beta chain is shown here with its context. CDR1 is SGHNT and CDR2 is YYREEE in the germline V gene (reference sequence). This CDR3 is 15 amino acids long. The junction had 9 bases not matched to a gene; V was cut back by 3 bases and J by 7 bases. This sample was taken from a study of blood T cell repertoires in COVID-19. Data came from immunoSEQ multiplex PCR; TCRdb stores just in-frame clones and leaves some out. The sample holds 310,000 or so clones, around nine tenths seen once. Sequences were obtained from PBMCs or T cells enriched from blood (not recorded which). The TCR sequence derives from a woman between 25 and 40 years old who had recovered from COVID-19. The genes are TRBV5-4 and TRBJ1-2; 10 bases are shared with TRBD1. The CDR3 here is CASSWDRGTGAGYTF. The CDR3 DNA reads as TGTGCCAGCAGCTGGGACCGAGGGACAGGGGCTGGCTACACCTTC.